These 12 T cell receptor beta chains came from one sample sequenced in a study of beta chain features in type 1 diabetes. The study reverse transcribed the entire isolated RNA, so it sequenced expressed TCRB transcripts. The repertoire was sequenced with immunoSEQ multiplex PCR; TCRdb's copy has only in-frame clones and lacks some. Of about 230,000 clones in the sample, more than 9% are singletons; the top ten hold about 0.03%. Input material: naive CD4+ T cells from blood. These receptors originate from a woman between 18 and 29 years old in good health.

The rearrangement links TRBV11-2 to TRBJ2-3, with 7 positions matching TRBD2. Germline V gene sequence: CDR1 SGHAT, CDR2 FQNNGV. The CDR3 covers 18 residues. V dropped 2 bases and J dropped 0; count of bases not matched to a gene: 11. The DNA for the CDR3 is TGTGCCAGCAGCTTACGCCCTTGGAGCGGGATTAGCACAGATACGCAGTATTTT. This codes for CASSLRPWSGISTDTQYF. The full variable domain, in which reference TRBV11-2 and TRBJ2-3 provide the parts outside the CDR3, is EAGVAQSPRYKIIEKRQSVAFWCNPISGHATLYWYQQILGQGPKLLIQFQNNGVVDDSQLPKDRFSAERLKGVDSTLKIQPAKLEDSAVYLCASSLRPWSGISTDTQYFGPGTRLTVL.

This sequence joins TRBV18 and TRBJ1-2; TRBD1 might be the D (5 bases). In germline, CDR1 is KGHSH, CDR2 LQKENI. This CDR3 is 15 amino acids long. Between the trimmed V and J ends, which lost 6 bases and 5 bases, there was a span of 19 bases. Here the CDR3 reads CASSPPGRAKYGYTF. DNA for the CDR3: TGTGCCAGCTCCCCCCCCGGCAGGGCGAAGTATGGCTACACCTTC.

The genes are TRBV29-1 and TRBJ1-1, with TRBD1 matching over 7 bases. Unmatched junction bases numbered 15, after V lost 7 bases and J lost 4 bases. This CDR3 is 15 amino acids long. CDR1 and CDR2 from the germline V gene are SQVTM and ANQGSEA. Here the CDR3 reads CSALGLRQGGTEAFF. CDR3 in DNA: TGCAGCGCTCTCGGGCTTAGACAGGGAGGCACTGAAGCTTTCTTT.

V is TRBV30 and J is TRBJ1-3; TRBD1 agrees at 7 bases. Unmatched junction bases numbered 7, after V lost 4 bases and J lost 4 bases. The CDR3 runs 14 residues. Germline-derived CDR1 and CDR2 are GTSNPN and SVGIG (reference sequence). CDR3 bases: TGTGCCTGGATGACAGGGAATGGGGGAAACACCATATATTTT. It translates to CAWMTGNGGNTIYF.

The gene calls are TRBV16 and TRBJ1-2; 7 bases match TRBD1. The germline CDR1 and CDR2 sequences are KGHSY and FQNENV. This CDR3 has 17 residues. The V and J ends lost 6 bases and 4 bases, in that order; junction bases with no gene match: 17. CDR3 sequence reads: CASSGQVGQPLSYGYTF. Written as DNA, the CDR3 is TGTGCCAGCAGTGGGCAAGTGGGACAGCCTCTGTCCTATGGCTACACCTTC.

There are a few counts of this clone. The rearrangement uses TRBV11-1 and TRBJ1-4; D gene ambiguous. The germline V and J ends were trimmed by 5 bases and 6 bases, with 7 bases remaining between them. This CDR3 is 12 amino acids long. The V gene's germline CDR1 is SGHAT and CDR2 FQDESV (reference sequence). The CDR3 region has the DNA TGTGCCAGCAGCCTTCCTCATGAAAAACTGTTTTTT. Its translation: CASSLPHEKLFF.

The table lists this clone with a few counts. The chain links TRBV5-1 to TRBJ1-1; maybe TRBD1 (5 bases). Germline-derived CDR1 and CDR2 are SGHRS and YFSETQ. CDR3 size: 14 residues. The germline V and J ends were trimmed by 2 bases and 0 bases, with 8 bases remaining between them. CDR3 DNA: TGCGCCAGCAGCTTTGCAGGGATGAACACTGAAGCTTTCTTT. It specifies CASSFAGMNTEAFF. Based on the CDR3 plus reference TRBV5-1 and TRBJ1-1, the full variable domain is KAGVTQTPRYLIKTRGQQVTLSCSPISGHRSVSWYQQTPGQGLQFLFEYFSETQRNKGNFPGRFSGRQFSNSRSEMNVSTLELGDSALYLCASSFAGMNTEAFFGQGTRLTVV.

The chain joins TRBV4-1 to TRBJ2-1; D gene ambiguous. Between the trimmed V and J ends, which lost 4 bases and 3 bases, there was a span of 19 bases. CDR3 length equals 17 residues. Per the germline V gene, CDR1 is MGHRA and CDR2 is YSYEKL. CDR3 region: CASSLLLMPSSYNEQFF. CDR3 DNA sequence: TGCGCCAGCAGCCTCCTTCTCATGCCAAGTAGCTACAATGAGCAGTTCTTC.

This clone turned up a few times. V and J are TRBV25-1 and TRBJ2-7, with D possibly TRBD1 on 5 matching bases. Trimming pared 2 bases from V and 6 bases from J, leaving 14 bases between. Germline CDR1 MGHDK, CDR2 SYGVNS. The CDR3 contains 14 residues. In DNA form, the CDR3 reads TGTGCCAGCAGTGAACCAGGGTATGGCGGCGAGCAGTACTTC. Its protein is CASSEPGYGGEQYF.

This clone was observed a few times. The chain recombines TRBV6-6 with TRBJ2-7, with D tentatively TRBD1 (6 bases). This CDR3 contains 14 residues. Trimming removed 5 bases at V and 3 bases at J, with 14 bases between. Germline V CDR1 and CDR2: MNHNY, SVGAGI (reference sequence). CDR3 nucleotides: TGTGCCAGCAGTCCCCCCGGGACAAACTACGAGCAGTACTTC. Protein product: CASSPPGTNYEQYF.

The CDR3 protein is CASSQDPNRDTDTQYF. The CDR3 DNA is TGTGCCAGCAGCCAAGATCCCAACAGGGACACAGATACGCAGTATTTT. This chain connects TRBV5-4 to TRBJ2-3, with D possibly being TRBD1 (6 bases). Germline CDR1 reads SGHNT; CDR2 reads YYREEE (reference sequence). The CDR3 loop spans 16 amino acids. V was pared by 4 bases and J by 2 bases, with 17 bases between.

J is TRBJ1-1 and V is TRBV6-1; possible D gene TRBD1, 6 bases. The CDR3 runs 13 residues. The ends were cut back, 2 bases at V and 7 bases at J, with 11 bases in the middle. Germline lookup yields CDR1 MNHNS and CDR2 SASEGT. CDR3 protein: CASSELLDSEAFF. CDR3 coding DNA: TGTGCCAGCAGTGAACTTTTGGACAGTGAAGCTTTCTTT.